The 6 T cell receptor beta chains below come from one sample, sequenced in a study of T-cell reconstitution after alpha-beta-depleted transplantation in children. Unique molecular identifiers featured in how the TCRbeta library was prepared. TCRdb called the PCR reads again in MiXCR, with one record for every CDR3 protein. This sample has 450,000 to 550,000 distinct CDR3 sequences, with around 10% found just once. Sample: PBMCs, mostly from graft donor cells, taken 180 days after TCRalphabeta/CD19-depleted stem cell transplant. All receptors derive from a female patient between 2 and 15 years old who had a stem cell transplant for aplastic anemia, so the T cells may come from the graft donor.

Many counts were recorded for this clonotype. The rearrangement uses TRBV5-6 and TRBJ2-2; D not certain. This CDR3 contains 11 residues. The germline CDR1 and CDR2 sequences are SGHDT and YYEEEE. V gave up 4 bases and J gave up 5 bases, with 3 bases separating them. The CDR3 here is CASSATGELFF. CDR3 nucleotides: TGTGCCAGCAGCGCTACCGGGGAGCTGTTTTTT.

The rearrangement uses TRBV7-2 and TRBJ2-2, with TRBD2 identical over 8 bases. With 5 bases clipped from V and 6 bases from J, the junction kept 8 bases outside the gene matches. Germline CDR1 reads SGHTA; CDR2 reads FQGNSA. There are 15 residues in the CDR3. This CDR3 is CASSVSGGVAGELFF. CDR3 in DNA: TGTGCCAGCAGCGTCTCGGGGGGGGTGGCCGGGGAGCTGTTTTTT.

This chain connects TRBV5-1 to TRBJ1-4; D is unresolved. V was shortened by 4 bases and J by 4 bases, with 20 bases between the two germline ends. Germline CDR1 reads SGHRS; CDR2 reads YFSETQ. The length of the CDR3 is 17 residues. The CDR3 bases are TGCGCCAGCAGCCAGGCGTGGCACCCCCTGCATAATGAAAAACTGTTTTTT. This gives the protein CASSQAWHPLHNEKLFF.

This clonotype appeared a few times. The V and J genes are TRBV14 and TRBJ1-4, with D possibly being TRBD1 (6 bases). V was trimmed by 0 bases and J by 8 bases, leaving 16 bases between them. The CDR3 length is 16 residues. Germline lookup yields CDR1 SGHDN and CDR2 FVKESK. Here the CDR3 reads CASSQDVGRGREKLFF. The CDR3 region has the DNA TGTGCCAGCAGCCAAGATGTCGGCAGGGGTCGGGAAAAACTGTTTTTT.

This chain connects TRBV9 to TRBJ2-1; the D gene is possibly TRBD2 (5 bases). V was clipped by 0 bases and J by 9 bases, with 7 bases between them. This CDR3 contains 12 residues. Germline V gives CDR1 SGDLS, CDR2 YYNGEE. CDR3 DNA sequence: TGTGCCAGCAGCGTAGATGAGGGTGAGCAGTTCTTC. Protein: CASSVDEGEQFF.

In this sample, this clonotype turned up a few times. The rearrangement uses TRBV7-2 and TRBJ2-7; the match to TRBD2 covers 8 bases. V shed 0 bases, J shed 2 bases, and the junction held 15 bases outside the gene matches. The CDR3 sequence is 19 residues long. The germline gives CDR1 SGHTA, CDR2 FQGNSA. The CDR3 loop is CASSLAALSGSGEAYEQYF. The DNA for the CDR3 is TGTGCCAGCAGCTTAGCGGCGTTAAGCGGGAGCGGGGAGGCCTACGAGCAGTACTTC.